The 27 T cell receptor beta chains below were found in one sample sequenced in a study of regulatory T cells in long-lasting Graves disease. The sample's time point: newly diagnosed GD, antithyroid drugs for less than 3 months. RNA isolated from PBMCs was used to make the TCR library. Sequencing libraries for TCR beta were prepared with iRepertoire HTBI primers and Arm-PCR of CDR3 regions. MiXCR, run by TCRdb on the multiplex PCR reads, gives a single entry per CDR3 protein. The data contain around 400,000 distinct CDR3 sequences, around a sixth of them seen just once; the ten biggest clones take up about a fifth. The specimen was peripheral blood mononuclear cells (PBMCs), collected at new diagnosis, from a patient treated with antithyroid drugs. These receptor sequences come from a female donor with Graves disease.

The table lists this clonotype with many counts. CDR3 amino acids: CASSFFGTADTQYF. As DNA, the CDR3 is TGTGCCAGCAGTTTTTTTGGGACGGCGGATACGCAGTATTTT. V is TRBV12-3 or TRBV12-4 and J is TRBJ2-3; either TRBD1 or TRBD2 may supply D (5 bases each). Trimming took off 3 bases at V and 6 bases at J, with 13 bases between the two ends. The CDR3 totals 14 residues.

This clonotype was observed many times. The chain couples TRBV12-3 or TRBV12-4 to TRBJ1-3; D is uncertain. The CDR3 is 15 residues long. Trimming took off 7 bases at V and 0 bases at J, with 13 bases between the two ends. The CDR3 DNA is TGTGCCAGCATCTACCGTTCCCGCTCTGGAAACACCATATATTTT. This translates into CASIYRSRSGNTIYF.

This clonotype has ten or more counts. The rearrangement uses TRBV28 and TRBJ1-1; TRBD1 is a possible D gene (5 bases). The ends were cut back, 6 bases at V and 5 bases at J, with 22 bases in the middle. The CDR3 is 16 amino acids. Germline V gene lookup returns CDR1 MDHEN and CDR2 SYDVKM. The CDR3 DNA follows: TGTGCCAGCAGAACTAAGAAGACCGGCGGGGGGACTGAAGCTTTCTTT. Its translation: CASRTKKTGGGTEAFF.

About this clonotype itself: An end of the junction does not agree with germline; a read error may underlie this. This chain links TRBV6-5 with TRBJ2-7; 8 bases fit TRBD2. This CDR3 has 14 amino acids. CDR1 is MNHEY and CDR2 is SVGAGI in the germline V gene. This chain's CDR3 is CACSYTSGSYKQYF. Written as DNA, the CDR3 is TGTGCCTGCAGTTACACTAGCGGCTCCTACAAGCAGTACTTC.

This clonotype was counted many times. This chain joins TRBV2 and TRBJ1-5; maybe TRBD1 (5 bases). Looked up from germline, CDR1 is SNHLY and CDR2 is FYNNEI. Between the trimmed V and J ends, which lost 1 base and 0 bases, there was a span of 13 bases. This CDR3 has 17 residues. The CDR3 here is CASSEVEGHNSNQPQHF. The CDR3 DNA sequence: TGTGCCAGCAGTGAAGTGGAAGGACACAATAGCAATCAGCCCCAGCATTTT.

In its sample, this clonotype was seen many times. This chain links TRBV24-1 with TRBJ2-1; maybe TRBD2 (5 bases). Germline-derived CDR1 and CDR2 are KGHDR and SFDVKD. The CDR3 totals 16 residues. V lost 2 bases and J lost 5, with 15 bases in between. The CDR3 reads CATSDSVGGADNEQFF. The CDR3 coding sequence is TGTGCCACCAGTGATTCAGTAGGAGGCGCCGACAATGAGCAGTTCTTC.

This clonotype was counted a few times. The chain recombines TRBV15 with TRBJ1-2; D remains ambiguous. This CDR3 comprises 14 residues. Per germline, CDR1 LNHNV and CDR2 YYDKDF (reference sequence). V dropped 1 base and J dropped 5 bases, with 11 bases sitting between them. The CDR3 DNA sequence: TGTGCCACCAGCAGAGCACGTCTGATATATGGCTACACCTTC. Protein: CATSRARLIYGYTF.

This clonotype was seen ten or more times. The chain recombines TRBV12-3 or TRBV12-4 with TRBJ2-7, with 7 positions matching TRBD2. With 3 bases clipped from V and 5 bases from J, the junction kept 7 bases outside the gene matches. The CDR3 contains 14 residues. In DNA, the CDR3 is TGTGCCAGCAGTTTTCACGCGGGAGCGGACGAGCAGTACTTC. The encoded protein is CASSFHAGADEQYF.

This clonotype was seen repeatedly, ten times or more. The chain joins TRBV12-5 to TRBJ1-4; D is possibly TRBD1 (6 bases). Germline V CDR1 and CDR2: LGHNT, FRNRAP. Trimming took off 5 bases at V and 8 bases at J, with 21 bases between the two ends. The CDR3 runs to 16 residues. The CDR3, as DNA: TGTGCTAGTGGTACGAACCCGGGGGCAGGACGCGAAAAACTGTTTTTT. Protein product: CASGTNPGAGREKLFF. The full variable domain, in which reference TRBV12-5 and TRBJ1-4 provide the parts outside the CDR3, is DARVTQTPRHKVTEMGQEVTMRCQPILGHNTVFWYRQTMMQGLELLAYFRNRAPLDDSGMPKDRFSAEMPDATLATLKIQPSEPRDSAVYFCASGTNPGAGREKLFFGSGTQLSVL.

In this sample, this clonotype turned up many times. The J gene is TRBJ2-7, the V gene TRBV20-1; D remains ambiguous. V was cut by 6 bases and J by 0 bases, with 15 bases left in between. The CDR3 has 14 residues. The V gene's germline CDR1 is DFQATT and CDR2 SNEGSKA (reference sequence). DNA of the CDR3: TGCAGTGCAGCCCATCCGAGCTTCTCCTACGAGCAGTACTTC. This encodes CSAAHPSFSYEQYF.

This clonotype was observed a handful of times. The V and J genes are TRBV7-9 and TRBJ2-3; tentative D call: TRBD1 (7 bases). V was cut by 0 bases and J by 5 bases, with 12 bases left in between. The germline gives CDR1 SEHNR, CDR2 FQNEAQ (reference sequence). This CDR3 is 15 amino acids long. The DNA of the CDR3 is TGTGCCAGCAGCTTAGCCGGTCAGGGGGGAGATACGCAGTATTTT. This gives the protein CASSLAGQGGDTQYF.

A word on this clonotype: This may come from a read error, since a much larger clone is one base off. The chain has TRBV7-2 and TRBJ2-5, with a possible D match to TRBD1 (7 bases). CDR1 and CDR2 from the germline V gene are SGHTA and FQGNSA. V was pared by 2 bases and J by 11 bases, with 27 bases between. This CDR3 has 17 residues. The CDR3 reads CASSLYRGLPFYNEQYF. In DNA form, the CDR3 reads TGTGCCAGCAGCTTATACAGGGGACTCCCCTTTTACAATGAGCAGTACTTC.

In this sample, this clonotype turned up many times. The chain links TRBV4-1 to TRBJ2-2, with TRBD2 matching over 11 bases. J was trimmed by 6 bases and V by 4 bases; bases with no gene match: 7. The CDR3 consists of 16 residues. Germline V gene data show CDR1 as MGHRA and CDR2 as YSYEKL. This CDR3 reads CASSPRLAGSPGELFF. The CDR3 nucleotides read TGCGCCAGCAGCCCCAGACTAGCGGGAAGTCCCGGGGAGCTGTTTTTT.

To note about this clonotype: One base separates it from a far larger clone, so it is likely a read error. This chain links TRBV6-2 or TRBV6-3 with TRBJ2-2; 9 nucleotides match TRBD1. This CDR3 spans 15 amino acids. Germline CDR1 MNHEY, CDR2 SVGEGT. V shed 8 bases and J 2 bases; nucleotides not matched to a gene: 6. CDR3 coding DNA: TGTGCCAGCCGTCGGACAGGGGAAAACACCGGGGAGCTGTTTTTT. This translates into CASRRTGENTGELFF.

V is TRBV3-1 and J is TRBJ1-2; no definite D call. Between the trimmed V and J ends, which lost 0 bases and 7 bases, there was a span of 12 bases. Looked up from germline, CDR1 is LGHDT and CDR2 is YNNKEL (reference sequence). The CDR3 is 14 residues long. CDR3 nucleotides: TGTGCCAGCAGCCAAGATCCGGGGAATACTGGCTACACCTTC. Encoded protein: CASSQDPGNTGYTF.

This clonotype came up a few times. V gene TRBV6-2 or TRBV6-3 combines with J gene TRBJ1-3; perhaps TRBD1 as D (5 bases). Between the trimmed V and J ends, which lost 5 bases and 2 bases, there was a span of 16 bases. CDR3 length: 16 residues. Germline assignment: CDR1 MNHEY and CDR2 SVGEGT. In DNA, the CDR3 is TGTGCCAGCAGTGAAAAGGGCAGGGTAACTGGAAACACCATATATTTT. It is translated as CASSEKGRVTGNTIYF.

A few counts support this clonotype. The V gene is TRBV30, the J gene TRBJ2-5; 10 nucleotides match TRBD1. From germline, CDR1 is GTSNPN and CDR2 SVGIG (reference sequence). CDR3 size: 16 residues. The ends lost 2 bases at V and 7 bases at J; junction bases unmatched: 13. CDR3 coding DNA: TGTGCCTGGAGTAGACACGACAGGGGGCAGGAGGGGACCCAGTACTTC. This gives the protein CAWSRHDRGQEGTQYF.

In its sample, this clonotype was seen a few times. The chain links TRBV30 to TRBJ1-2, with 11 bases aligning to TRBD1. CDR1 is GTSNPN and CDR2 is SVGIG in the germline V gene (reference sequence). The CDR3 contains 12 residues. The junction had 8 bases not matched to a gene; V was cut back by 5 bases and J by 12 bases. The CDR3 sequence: CAWPPGQGVNTF. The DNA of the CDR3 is TGTGCCTGGCCCCCGGGACAGGGGGTTAACACCTTC.

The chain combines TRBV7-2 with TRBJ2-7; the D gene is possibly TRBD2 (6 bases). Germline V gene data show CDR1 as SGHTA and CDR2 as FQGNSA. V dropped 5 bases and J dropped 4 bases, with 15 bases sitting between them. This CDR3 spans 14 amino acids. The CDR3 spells CASSTPGLLYEQYF. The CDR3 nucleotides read TGTGCCAGCAGCACTCCGGGACTCCTATACGAGCAGTACTTC.

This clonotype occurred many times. Here the CDR3 DNA reads TGTGCCAGCAGCTTGGAAGGACAGGGGTACTATGGCTACACCTTC. As protein: CASSLEGQGYYGYTF. The chain employs TRBV5-5 and TRBJ1-2; 9 positions match TRBD1. This CDR3 is 15 amino acids long. CDR1 and CDR2 from the germline V gene are SGHKS and YYEKEE (reference sequence). The junction had 3 bases not matched to a gene; V was cut back by 0 bases and J by 3 bases.

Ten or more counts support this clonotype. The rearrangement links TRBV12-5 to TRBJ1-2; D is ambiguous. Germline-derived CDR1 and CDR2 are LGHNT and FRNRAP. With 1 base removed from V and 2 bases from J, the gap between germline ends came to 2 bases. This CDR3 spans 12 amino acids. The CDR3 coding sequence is TGTGCTAGTGGTTTGGGCAACTATGGCTACACCTTC. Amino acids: CASGLGNYGYTF.

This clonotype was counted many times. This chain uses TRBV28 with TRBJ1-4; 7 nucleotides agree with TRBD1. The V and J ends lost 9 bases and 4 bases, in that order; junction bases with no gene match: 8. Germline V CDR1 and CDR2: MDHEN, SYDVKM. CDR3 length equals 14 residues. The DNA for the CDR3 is TGTGCCAGTCATCCGGGACAGCTTAATGAAAAACTGTTTTTT. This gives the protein CASHPGQLNEKLFF.

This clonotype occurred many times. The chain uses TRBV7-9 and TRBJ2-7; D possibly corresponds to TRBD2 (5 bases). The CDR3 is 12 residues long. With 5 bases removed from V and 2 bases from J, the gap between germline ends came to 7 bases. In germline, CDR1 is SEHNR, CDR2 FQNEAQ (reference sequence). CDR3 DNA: TGTGCCAGCAGCCCGGGAACCTACGAGCAGTACTTC. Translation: CASSPGTYEQYF.

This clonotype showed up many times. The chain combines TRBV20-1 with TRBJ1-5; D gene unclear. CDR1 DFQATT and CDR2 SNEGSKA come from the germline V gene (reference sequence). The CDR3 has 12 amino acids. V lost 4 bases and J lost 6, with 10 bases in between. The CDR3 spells CSAKGGSQPQHF. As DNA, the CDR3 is TGCAGTGCTAAAGGAGGCTCTCAGCCCCAGCATTTT.

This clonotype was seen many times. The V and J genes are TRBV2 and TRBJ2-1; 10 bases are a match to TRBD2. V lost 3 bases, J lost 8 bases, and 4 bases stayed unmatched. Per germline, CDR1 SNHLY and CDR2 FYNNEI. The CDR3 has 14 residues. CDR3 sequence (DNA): TGTGCCAGCAGTGAGGGACTAGCGTCGTATGAGCAGTTCTTC. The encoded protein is CASSEGLASYEQFF.

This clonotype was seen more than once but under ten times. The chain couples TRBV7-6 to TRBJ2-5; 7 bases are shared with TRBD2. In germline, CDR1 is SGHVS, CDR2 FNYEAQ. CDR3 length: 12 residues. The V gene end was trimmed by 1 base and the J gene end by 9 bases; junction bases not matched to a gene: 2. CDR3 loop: CASSLGREAQYF. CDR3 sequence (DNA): TGTGCCAGCAGCTTAGGCCGGGAGGCCCAGTACTTC.

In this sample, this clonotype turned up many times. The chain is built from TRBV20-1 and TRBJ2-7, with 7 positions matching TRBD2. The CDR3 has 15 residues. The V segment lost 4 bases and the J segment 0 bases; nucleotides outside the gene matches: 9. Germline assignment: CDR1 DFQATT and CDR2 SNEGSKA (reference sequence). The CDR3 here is CSATSLRGSSYEQYF. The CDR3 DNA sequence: TGCAGTGCTACCTCTTTGCGGGGGAGCTCCTACGAGCAGTACTTC.